This T cell receptor (beta chain) was captured in a study of T cell responses to AZD1222 COVID-19 vaccine. In the study overall: The analysis combined second doses at about 4 or about 12 weeks. Points from the study as a whole: Unmutated variant regions are reportedly the target of nearly half of TCRs that are spike-specific. Females outnumbered males among donors, who were mostly white British; clonal diversity was possibly underestimated. CD4 TCRs covered the whole spike, strongest at regions 160-218 and 743-854.

The CDR3 sequence is 14 residues long. Germline CDR1 reads MNHEY; CDR2 reads SMNVEV (reference sequence). V lost 6 bases to trimming and J lost 0 bases; unmatched junction nucleotides: 5. Of note for this clone: Its specificity is unknown.

The repertoire was sequenced with immunoSEQ multiplex PCR; TCRdb's copy has only in-frame clones and lacks some. This table has approximately 94,000 clones, roughly 91% appearing once. Source: peripheral blood, taken on day 0 of AZD1222 vaccination. This clonotype originated in an adult in good health. The chain links TRBV27 to TRBJ2-7; 7 bases are a match to TRBD1. The CDR3 region has the DNA TGTGCCAGCAGACGACAGGGCAGCTCCTACGAGCAGTACTTC. Amino acids: CASRRQGSSYEQYF.